This entry lists 17 T cell receptor beta chains sequenced from one sample in a study of blood T cell repertoires in COVID-19. Libraries were prepared by immunoSEQ multiplex PCR; TCRdb keeps only in-frame clonotypes and omits some of them. This sample has roughly 100,000 clones, with about 80% found just once. Material: peripheral blood. The receptors come from a woman in her fifties or sixties with acute or convalescent COVID-19.

The count of this clone is one. The chain recombines TRBV11-2 with TRBJ1-3; 9 nucleotides agree with TRBD1. In germline, CDR1 is SGHAT, CDR2 FQNNGV. V was pared by 2 bases and J by 3 bases, with 2 bases of the junction left unmatched. CDR3 length: 15 amino acids. This CDR3 is CASSLRDRVGNTIYF. The DNA of the CDR3 is TGTGCCAGCAGCTTACGGGACAGGGTTGGAAACACCATATATTTT.

The chain has TRBV27 and TRBJ1-1; 7 bases line up with TRBD1. The J segment lost 1 base and the V segment lost 4 bases, leaving 12 bases of the junction unmatched. CDR1 and CDR2 (germline): MNHEY, SMNVEV (reference sequence). The CDR3 sequence is 17 residues long. CDR3 residues: CASSYYPGTERNTEAFF. CDR3 bases: TGTGCCAGCAGTTACTACCCCGGGACAGAGCGGAACACTGAAGCTTTCTTT.

V gene TRBV4-1 combines with J gene TRBJ2-3; 9 nucleotides match TRBD1. Germline loops: CDR1 MGHRA, CDR2 YSYEKL. This CDR3 has 17 amino acids. After removal of 4 bases from V and 2 bases from J, the junction contained 10 bases not matched to a gene. CDR3 sequence: CASSPTLRDRATDTQYF. Here the CDR3 DNA reads TGCGCCAGCAGCCCTACCCTCCGGGACAGGGCCACAGATACGCAGTATTTT.

The gene calls are TRBV24-1 and TRBJ2-7; no clear D gene. Per the germline V gene, CDR1 is KGHDR and CDR2 is SFDVKD. CDR3 length: 12 residues. V was trimmed by 7 bases and J by 4 bases, leaving 10 bases between them. The CDR3 region has the DNA TGTGCCACCAGACCCCATCGGTACGAGCAGTACTTC. The encoded protein is CATRPHRYEQYF.

The gene calls are TRBV18 and TRBJ1-6; no definite D call. The CDR3 consists of 12 residues. With 5 bases removed from V and 6 bases from J, the gap between germline ends came to 5 bases. Germline CDR1 KGHSH, CDR2 LQKENI. This CDR3 is CASSTFNSPLHF. The CDR3 coding sequence is TGTGCCAGCTCAACATTTAATTCACCCCTCCACTTT. Supplemented by reference TRBV18 and TRBJ1-6, the full variable domain reads NAGVMQNPRHLVRRRGQEARLRCSPMKGHSHVYWYRQLPEEGLKFMVYLQKENIIDESGMPKERFSAEFPKEGPSILRIQQVVRGDSAAYFCASSTFNSPLHFGNGTRLTVT.

The chain is built from TRBV19 and TRBJ2-4; tentatively, D is TRBD2 (7 bases). There are 16 residues in the CDR3. The germline CDR1 and CDR2 sequences are LNHDA and SQIVND (reference sequence). V lost 5 bases and J 0 bases, leaving 14 bases between the germline ends. Here the CDR3 DNA reads TGTGCCAGTAGTGGGGGGGCAGCTGAAGCCAAAAACATTCAGTACTTC. Translated: CASSGGAAEAKNIQYF.

This clone was counted only a few times. This chain links TRBV29-1 with TRBJ2-7, with TRBD1 as a possible D gene (5 bases). The CDR3 totals 12 residues. Germline V lookup: CDR1 SQVTM, CDR2 ANQGSEA. Trimming stripped 7 bases from V and 0 bases from J, with 10 bases between. The DNA of the CDR3 is TGCAGCGCCACAGGTAGCTCCTACGAGCAGTACTTC. This encodes CSATGSSYEQYF.

The chain has TRBV6-5 and TRBJ2-1, with 14 bases fitting TRBD2. Trimming took 2 bases from V and 10 from J; bases not matched to a gene: 7. The CDR3 spans 16 residues. Germline V gives CDR1 MNHEY, CDR2 SVGAGI. CDR3 DNA sequence: TGTGCCAGCAGTTACGGGACTAGCGGGAGTCTGGGCGAGCAGTTCTTC. Its protein product is CASSYGTSGSLGEQFF.

This rearrangement joins TRBV30 to TRBJ1-5; TRBD1 is a possible D gene (6 bases). Germline values: CDR1 GTSNPN, CDR2 SVGIG (reference sequence). Trimming cost V 1 base and J 0 bases, with 10 bases left between them. The CDR3 loop spans 15 amino acids. This CDR3 is CAWSETGYSNQPQHF. DNA of the CDR3: TGTGCCTGGAGTGAGACAGGCTATAGCAATCAGCCCCAGCATTTT. The complete variable domain, with remaining parts taken from reference TRBV30 and TRBJ1-5, reads SQTIHQWPATLVQPVGSPLSLECTVEGTSNPNLYWYRQAAGRGLQLLFYSVGIGQISSEVPQNLSASRPQDRQFILSSKKLLLSDSGFYLCAWSETGYSNQPQHFGDGTRLSIL.

The gene calls are TRBV5-3 and TRBJ1-1; tentative D call: TRBD1 (6 bases). TRBV5-3 is classed as an ORF, of uncertain function. V was trimmed by 7 bases and J by 1 base, leaving 14 bases between them. This CDR3 has 14 amino acids. Written as DNA, the CDR3 is TGTGCCAGAGGGCACAGGGAAACGAACACTGAAGCTTTCTTT. Its protein is CARGHRETNTEAFF.

The genes are TRBV5-1 and TRBJ1-2; D is unclear. Trimming removed 4 bases from V and 4 bases from J, with 11 bases in between. The CDR3 covers 13 residues. CDR1 and CDR2 from the germline V gene are SGHRS and YFSETQ. As DNA, the CDR3 is TGCGCCAGCAGCCCCGGGTCGGGCTATGGCTACACCTTC. Its translation is CASSPGSGYGYTF.

The gene calls are TRBV3-1 (or the pseudogene TRBV3-2) and TRBJ1-2; TRBD1 matches at 8 bases. This CDR3 region has 16 residues. Trimming removed 3 bases from V and 4 bases from J; junction bases left unmatched: 10. Germline values: CDR1 LGHDT, CDR2 YNNKEL (reference sequence). CDR3 sequence: CASSQNAQGAGYGYTF. For the CDR3, the DNA is TGTGCCAGCAGCCAGAACGCCCAGGGGGCGGGCTATGGCTACACCTTC.

The chain employs TRBV11-3 and TRBJ2-3; D call uncertain. V gave up 2 bases and J gave up 0 bases, with 6 bases separating them. This CDR3 is 14 amino acids long. The V gene's germline CDR1 is SGHNT and CDR2 YENEEA. In nucleotides, the CDR3 is TGTGCCAGCAGCTTAAGTAGCAGCACAGATACGCAGTATTTT. Translating it yields CASSLSSSTDTQYF.

The chain combines TRBV30 with TRBJ2-7, with 9 bases identical to TRBD2. CDR3 length: 15 residues. Trimming cost V 2 bases and J 7 bases; bases outside gene matches: 12. Germline V lookup: CDR1 GTSNPN, CDR2 SVGIG (reference sequence). This CDR3 reads CAWSQRVAGVGEQYF. The CDR3 nucleotides read TGTGCCTGGAGTCAACGGGTAGCGGGAGTTGGGGAGCAGTACTTC.

The V and J genes are TRBV19 and TRBJ2-6, with D unresolved. Germline CDR1 and CDR2: LNHDA and SQIVND (reference sequence). Trimming cost V 7 bases and J 1 base, with 11 bases left between them. The CDR3 totals 15 residues. In nucleotides, the CDR3 is TGTGCCAGTAAGAGTTCCAGGTCTGGGGCCAACGTCCTGACTTTC. It yields the protein CASKSSRSGANVLTF.

The rearrangement uses TRBV3-1 (or the pseudogene TRBV3-2) and TRBJ1-1, with 7 bases lining up with TRBD1. The CDR3 runs to 14 residues. In germline, CDR1 is LGHDT, CDR2 YNNKEL (reference sequence). V gave up 4 bases and J gave up 1 base; unmatched junction bases: 3. The CDR3 region is CASSRRDRNTEAFF. The CDR3 coding sequence is TGTGCCAGCAGCCGACGGGACAGGAACACTGAAGCTTTCTTT.

CDR3 residues: CASSRTSGTRDNEQFF. In DNA, the CDR3 is TGTGCCAGCTCCCGGACTAGCGGGACACGGGACAATGAGCAGTTCTTC. This rearrangement joins TRBV21-1 to TRBJ2-1; no DNA check was done on the table's D call, TRBD2. TRBV21-1 constitutes a pseudogene. CDR3 length: 16 residues.